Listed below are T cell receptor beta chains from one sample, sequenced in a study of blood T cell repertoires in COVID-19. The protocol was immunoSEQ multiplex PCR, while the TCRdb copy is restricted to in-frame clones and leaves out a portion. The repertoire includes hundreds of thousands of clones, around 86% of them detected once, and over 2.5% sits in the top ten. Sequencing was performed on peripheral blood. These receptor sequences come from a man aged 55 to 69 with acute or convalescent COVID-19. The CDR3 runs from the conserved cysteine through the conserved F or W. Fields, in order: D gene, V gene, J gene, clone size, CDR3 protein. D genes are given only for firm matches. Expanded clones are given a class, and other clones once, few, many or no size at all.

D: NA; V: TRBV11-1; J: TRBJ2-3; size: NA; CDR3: CASSLRRDTQYF
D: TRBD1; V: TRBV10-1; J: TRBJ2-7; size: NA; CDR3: CATPTRDRDRYEQYF
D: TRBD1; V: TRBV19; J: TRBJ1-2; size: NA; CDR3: CASSTTGHGYTF
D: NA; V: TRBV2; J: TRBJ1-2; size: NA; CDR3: CASSDGGGYGYTF
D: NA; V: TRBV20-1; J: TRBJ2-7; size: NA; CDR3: CGQGTTYEQYF
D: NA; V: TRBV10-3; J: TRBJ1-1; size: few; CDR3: CAISESLSSPTGDTEAFF
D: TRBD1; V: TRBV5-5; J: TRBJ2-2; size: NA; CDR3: CASLEQGALGELFF
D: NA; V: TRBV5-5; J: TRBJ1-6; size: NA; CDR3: CASSTPDRTGGNSPLHF
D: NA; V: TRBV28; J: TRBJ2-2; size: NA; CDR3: CASSFGRRGGELFF
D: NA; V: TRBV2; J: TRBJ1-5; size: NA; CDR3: CASSQQGISNQPQHF
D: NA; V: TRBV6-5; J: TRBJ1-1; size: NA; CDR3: CASSPRTVTEAFF
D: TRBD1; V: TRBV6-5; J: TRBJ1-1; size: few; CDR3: CASSYTGQGAEAFF
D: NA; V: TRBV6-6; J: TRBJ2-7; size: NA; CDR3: CASSPRGTIHEQYF
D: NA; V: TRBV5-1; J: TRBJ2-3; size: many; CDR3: CASSPEGRATQYF
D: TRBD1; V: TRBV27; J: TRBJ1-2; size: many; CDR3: CASTTLDRGGLNYGYTF
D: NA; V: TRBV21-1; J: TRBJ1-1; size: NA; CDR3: CASSKPGPAGGAKGNTEAFF
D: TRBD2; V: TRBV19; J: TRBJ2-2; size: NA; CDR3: CASSRIGGADTGELFF
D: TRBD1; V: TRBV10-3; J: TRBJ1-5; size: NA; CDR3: CAISGTGGAQPQHF
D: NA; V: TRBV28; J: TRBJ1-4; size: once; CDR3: CASSFGSVRKEKLFF
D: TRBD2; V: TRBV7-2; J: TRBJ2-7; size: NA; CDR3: CASSFGLAGFVSYEQYF
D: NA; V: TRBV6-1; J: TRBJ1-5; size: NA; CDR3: CASSEVWGEQPQHF
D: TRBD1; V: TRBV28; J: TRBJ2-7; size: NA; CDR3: CASGKGAGVSYEQYF
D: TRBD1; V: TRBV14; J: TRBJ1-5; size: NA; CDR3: CASSQEWDRGSFGNQPQHF
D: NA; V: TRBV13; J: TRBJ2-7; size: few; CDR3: CASSLEGTESYEQYF
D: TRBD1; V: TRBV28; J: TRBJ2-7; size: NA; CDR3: CASSLFHRGVYEQYF
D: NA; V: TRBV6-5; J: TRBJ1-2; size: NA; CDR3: CATGGVGRKNGYTF
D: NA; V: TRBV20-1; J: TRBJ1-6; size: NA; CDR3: CSASAARQGYNSPLHF
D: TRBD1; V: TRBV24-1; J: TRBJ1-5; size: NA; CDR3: CATSDSDRGSNQPQHF
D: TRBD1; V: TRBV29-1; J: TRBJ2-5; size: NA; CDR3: CSVAGQNQETQYF
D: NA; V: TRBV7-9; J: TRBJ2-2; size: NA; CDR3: CASSRNRQAPLGELFF
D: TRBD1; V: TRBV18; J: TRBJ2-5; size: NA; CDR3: CASSLGQGETQYF
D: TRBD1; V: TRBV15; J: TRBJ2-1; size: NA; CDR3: CATSARTGANEQFF
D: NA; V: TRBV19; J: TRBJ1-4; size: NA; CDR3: CASSKTGPNEKLFF
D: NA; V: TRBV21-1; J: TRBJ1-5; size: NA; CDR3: CASTHQPPPGRGTENQPQHF
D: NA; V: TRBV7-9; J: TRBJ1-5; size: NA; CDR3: CASSLGLGNQPQHF
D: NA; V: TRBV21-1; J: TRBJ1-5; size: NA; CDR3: CASSKETDLERQPQHF
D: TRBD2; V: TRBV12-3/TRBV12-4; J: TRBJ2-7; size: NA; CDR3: CASSLGGIYEQYF
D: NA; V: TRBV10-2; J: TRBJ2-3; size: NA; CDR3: CASSEYNTQYF
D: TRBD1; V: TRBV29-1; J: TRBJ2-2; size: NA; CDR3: CSVIKTGSTGELFF
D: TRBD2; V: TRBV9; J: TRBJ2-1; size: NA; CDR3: CASSVASIAGGLGNEQFF
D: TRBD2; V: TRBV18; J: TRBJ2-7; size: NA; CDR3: CASSPASGDGEQYF
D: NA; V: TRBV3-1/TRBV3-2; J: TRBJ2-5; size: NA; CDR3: CASMVKRTQYF
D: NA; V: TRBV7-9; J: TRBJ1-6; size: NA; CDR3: CASSTTLSGGLEGNSPLHF
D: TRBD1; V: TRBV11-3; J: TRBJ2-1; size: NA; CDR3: CASSPPGQNYNEQFF
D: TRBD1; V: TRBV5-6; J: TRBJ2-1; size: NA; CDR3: CASSWDRVPYNEQFF
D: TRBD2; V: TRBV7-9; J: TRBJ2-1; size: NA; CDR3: CASTFPGTSAHNEQFF
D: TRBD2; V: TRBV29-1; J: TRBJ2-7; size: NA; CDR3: CSVVLSGGAREQYF
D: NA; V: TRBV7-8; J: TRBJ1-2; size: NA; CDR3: CASSLAITGAGYTF